What follows are 25 T cell receptor beta chains derived from one specimen sequenced in a study of blood T cells in healthy people across ages. Primed by a sample-barcoded 5' primer and a J-beta primer mix, a second PCR proceeded for about 6 to 12 cycles. Each CDR3 protein is one row after TCRdb ran MiXCR on the 5' RACE reads. Of around 1,000,000 distinct CDR3 sequences detected, 20% to 25% appear once; the ten largest clones hold less than 0.85%. These same records also appear under a second study, on T cells of mothers and their children.

Specimen: blood. Source of these receptors: a girl aged 2-9 years in good health.

This clonotype has only a few counts. The DNA of the CDR3 is TGCAGCGTTGAAGTGAATTACGTGAGCGTAGCCTACAATGAGCAGTTCTTC. This gives the protein CSVEVNYVSVAYNEQFF. The chain links TRBV29-1 to TRBJ2-1; no clear D gene. The CDR3 loop spans 17 amino acids. V was shortened by 1 base and J by 2 bases, with 18 bases between the two germline ends. Germline-derived CDR1 and CDR2 are SQVTM and ANQGSEA.

DNA for the CDR3: TGTGCCAGCAGAGGACAGGGGGACTCTGGGGCCAACGTCCTGACTTTC. It specifies CASRGQGDSGANVLTF. The gene calls are TRBV7-9 and TRBJ2-6, with 10 bases fitting TRBD1. The CDR3 spans 16 residues. Germline CDR1 is SEHNR and CDR2 is FQNEAQ (reference sequence). V trimming: 6 bases; J trimming: 0 bases; junction bases outside the gene matches: 2.

This clonotype was observed a handful of times. V usage is TRBV7-8 and J usage is TRBJ2-3, with 8 bases that match TRBD2. Germline V CDR1 and CDR2: SGHVS, FQNEAQ. The CDR3 contains 13 residues. The V and J ends lost 4 bases and 14 bases, in that order; junction bases with no gene match: 11. Here the CDR3 reads CASSSLVAGRGYF. The CDR3, as DNA: TGTGCCAGCAGCTCATTGGTAGCGGGGAGGGGGTATTTT.

The CDR3 DNA follows: TGTGCCAGCAGCCGGGGCAGGGATGGGGCCAACGTCCTGACTTTC. Protein: CASSRGRDGANVLTF. The rearrangement uses TRBV2 and TRBJ2-6, with D perhaps given as TRBD1 or TRBD2 (5 bases each). This CDR3 has 15 amino acids. CDR1 SNHLY and CDR2 FYNNEI come from the germline V gene. Trimming took off 6 bases at V and 3 bases at J, with 12 bases between the two ends.

V usage is TRBV7-3 and J usage is TRBJ2-1; 14 nucleotides align to TRBD2. Germline trimming cut 5 bases from V and 8 bases from J; bases unmatched to any gene: 8. The CDR3 has 16 amino acids. Germline V gene sequence: CDR1 SGHTA, CDR2 FQGTGA. The CDR3 bases are TGTGCCAGCAGCCCGGACGGACTAGCGGGGGGAGATGAGCAGTTCTTC. Amino acid sequence: CASSPDGLAGGDEQFF.

The CDR3 sequence is CASSWEIAGTQYF. For the CDR3, the DNA is TGTGCCAGCAGCTGGGAAATAGCGGGTACGCAGTATTTT. The V gene is TRBV5-6, the J gene TRBJ2-3; 7 positions agree with TRBD2. The CDR3 runs 13 residues. J lost 8 bases, V lost 3 bases, and 6 bases had no gene match. Germline V gene lookup returns CDR1 SGHDT and CDR2 YYEEEE.

In its sample, this clonotype was seen a few times. This chain links TRBV28 with TRBJ2-1; D ambiguous. This CDR3 is built from 11 residues. Germline loops: CDR1 MDHEN, CDR2 SYDVKM. V was trimmed by 5 bases and J by 9 bases, leaving 8 bases between them. The DNA of the CDR3 is TGTGCCAGCAGTACCGTCACTGAGCAGTTCTTC. It yields the protein CASSTVTEQFF.

In its sample, this clonotype was seen a few times. CDR3 in amino acids: CSARDWRGPDQETQYF. The CDR3 bases are TGCAGTGCTAGAGATTGGAGGGGACCCGATCAAGAGACCCAGTACTTC. The chain employs TRBV20-1 and TRBJ2-5; D might be TRBD2 (6 bases). This CDR3 comprises 16 residues. The germline CDR1 and CDR2 sequences are DFQATT and SNEGSKA (reference sequence). Trimming removed 0 bases from V and 2 bases from J, with 16 bases in between.

Concerning this clonotype itself: The junction shows a germline mismatch at one end, possibly a read error. This sequence joins TRBV20-1 and TRBJ1-5; D is ambiguous. The CDR3 is made up of 15 amino acids. Looked up from germline, CDR1 is DFQATT and CDR2 is SNEGSKA (reference sequence). CDR3 bases: TGCAGTGCCCAATCCGAATACGCCGGCAATCAGCTCCAGCATTTT. It encodes CSAQSEYAGNQLQHF.

This clonotype was observed a handful of times. The chain employs TRBV3-1 and TRBJ1-2, with a possible D match to TRBD1 (5 bases). Trimming removed 1 base from V and 4 bases from J, with 10 bases in between. The CDR3 loop spans 14 amino acids. Per the germline V gene, CDR1 is LGHDT and CDR2 is YNNKEL (reference sequence). CDR3 in amino acids: CASSQVQTAYGYTF. The CDR3 DNA follows: TGTGCCAGCAGCCAAGTACAGACAGCCTATGGCTACACCTTC. Combining the CDR3 with reference TRBV3-1 and TRBJ1-2 gives the whole variable domain DTAVSQTPKYLVTQMGNDKSIKCEQNLGHDTMYWYKQDSKKFLKIMFSYNNKELIINETVPNRFSPKSPDKAHLNLHINSLELGDSAVYFCASSQVQTAYGYTFGSGTRLTVV.

The chain uses TRBV28 and TRBJ2-3; 9 nucleotides match TRBD2. V was pared by 3 bases and J by 4 bases, with 17 bases of the junction left unmatched. CDR1 is MDHEN and CDR2 is SYDVKM in the germline V gene. This CDR3 is built from 19 residues. This CDR3 reads CASSFPPSGGRAESDTQYF. For the CDR3, the DNA is TGTGCCAGCAGTTTTCCACCCTCTGGCGGGAGGGCCGAGTCAGATACGCAGTATTTT. Full variable domain (outside the CDR3, taken from reference TRBV28 and TRBJ2-3): DVKVTQSSRYLVKRTGEKVFLECVQDMDHENMFWYRQDPGLGLRLIYFSYDVKMKEKGDIPEGYSVSREKKERFSLILESASTNQTSMYLCASSFPPSGGRAESDTQYFGPGTRLTVL.

This clonotype was detected a few times. This chain connects TRBV20-1 to TRBJ2-1; 8 bases match TRBD1. Germline-derived CDR1 and CDR2 are DFQATT and SNEGSKA (reference sequence). CDR3 length equals 17 residues. V was pared by 1 base and J by 0 bases, with 8 bases of the junction left unmatched. DNA for the CDR3: TGCAGTGCTAGAGCCCGACAGGGGCACTACTCCTACAATGAGCAGTTCTTC. Its protein is CSARARQGHYSYNEQFF.

This clonotype turned up a few times. V is TRBV18 and J is TRBJ2-1, with D uncertain. Between the trimmed V and J ends, which lost 8 bases and 15 bases, there was a span of 20 bases. Germline assignment: CDR1 KGHSH and CDR2 LQKENI. The CDR3 has 12 amino acids. CDR3 sequence: CASRVPRKTAFF. In nucleotides, the CDR3 is TGTGCCAGCCGCGTCCCGAGAAAAACAGCGTTCTTC. Variable domain in full (rest from reference TRBV18 and TRBJ2-1): NAGVMQNPRHLVRRRGQEARLRCSPMKGHSHVYWYRQLPEEGLKFMVYLQKENIIDESGMPKERFSAEFPKEGPSILRIQQVVRGDSAAYFCASRVPRKTAFFGPGTRLTVL.

The genes are TRBV4-3 and TRBJ2-7; either TRBD1 or TRBD2 may fit D (5 bases each). There are 15 residues in the CDR3. Germline lookup yields CDR1 LGHNA and CDR2 YSLEER. Trimming cost V 0 bases and J 4 bases, with 13 bases left between them. The CDR3 loop reads CASSQDRGTPYEQYF. CDR3 nucleotide sequence: TGCGCCAGCAGCCAAGATAGAGGGACCCCTTACGAGCAGTACTTC.

The CDR3 nucleotides are TGTGCCAGCAGTTACAGCGGGATAAGGGATGAGCAGTTCTTC. The encoded protein is CASSYSGIRDEQFF. This chain joins TRBV6-5 and TRBJ2-1, with 7 positions matching TRBD2. Germline values: CDR1 MNHEY, CDR2 SVGAGI. V was pared by 2 bases and J by 8 bases, with 6 bases of the junction left unmatched. There are 14 residues in the CDR3.

With regard to this clonotype: The junction departs from the called germline gene at one end, perhaps through a read error. The chain combines TRBV5-1 with TRBJ1-1; D might be TRBD1 (5 bases). The length of the CDR3 is 14 residues. Germline-derived CDR1 and CDR2 are SGHRS and YFSETQ. The CDR3 region has the DNA TGCGCCAGCAGCTCGGCCCAGGGCCAGCCAACCCCTTATTTT. Protein product: CASSSAQGQPTPYF.

The chain links TRBV3-1 to TRBJ2-6, with 8 bases aligning to TRBD1. CDR3 length: 19 residues. CDR1 and CDR2 from the germline V gene are LGHDT and YNNKEL (reference sequence). Germline trimming cut 3 bases from V and 4 bases from J; bases unmatched to any gene: 14. In DNA form, the CDR3 reads TGTGCCAGCAGCCATATCCTGACAGGGGAGCCGACAGGGGCCAACGTCCTGACTTTC. This translates into CASSHILTGEPTGANVLTF. The variable domain in full, completed from reference TRBV3-1 and TRBJ2-6, reads DTAVSQTPKYLVTQMGNDKSIKCEQNLGHDTMYWYKQDSKKFLKIMFSYNNKELIINETVPNRFSPKSPDKAHLNLHINSLELGDSAVYFCASSHILTGEPTGANVLTFGAGSRLTVL.

V is TRBV20-1 and J is TRBJ2-7; tentative D call: TRBD1 (6 bases). Trimming removed 5 bases at V and 0 bases at J, with 20 bases between. This CDR3 contains 16 residues. Germline CDR1 reads DFQATT; CDR2 reads SNEGSKA (reference sequence). The CDR3 loop is CSAGPRGTPPSYEQYF. CDR3 sequence (DNA): TGCAGTGCTGGACCCAGGGGAACTCCCCCCTCCTACGAGCAGTACTTC.

The chain employs TRBV28 and TRBJ1-1; maybe TRBD1 (6 bases). Germline CDR1 is MDHEN and CDR2 is SYDVKM. This CDR3 is built from 12 residues. The V gene lost 8 bases and the J gene lost 8 bases, with 15 bases spanning the gap. CDR3 region: CASRYQGTEAFF. In nucleotides, the CDR3 is TGTGCCAGCCGCTACCAGGGGACGGAAGCTTTCTTT.

The table lists this clonotype with a few counts. This chain uses TRBV21-1 with TRBJ2-4. TRBV21-1 is classified as a pseudogene. CDR3 length: 15 amino acids. The CDR3 loop reads CASSKDIDPKNIQYF. CDR3 sequence (DNA): TGTGCCAGCAGCAAAGATATAGACCCCAAAAACATTCAGTACTTC.

This clonotype was seen only a few times. The rearrangement links TRBV6-5 to TRBJ1-1; D ambiguous. Trimming took off 0 bases at V and 4 bases at J, with 6 bases between the two ends. The CDR3 has 13 amino acids. Germline V gene data show CDR1 as MNHEY and CDR2 as SVGAGI. Here the CDR3 reads CASSYSGFTEAFF. The CDR3 DNA follows: TGTGCCAGCAGTTACTCTGGTTTCACTGAAGCTTTCTTT.

This clonotype occurred a few times. The chain links TRBV5-5 to TRBJ1-2; tentatively, D is TRBD1 (5 bases). Germline values: CDR1 SGHKS, CDR2 YYEKEE (reference sequence). With 4 bases removed from V and 3 bases from J, the gap between germline ends came to 10 bases. The CDR3 consists of 13 residues. CDR3 in DNA: TGTGCCAGCAGCCAGGACATGGACTATGGCTACACCTTC. This gives the protein CASSQDMDYGYTF. The variable domain in full, completed from reference TRBV5-5 and TRBJ1-2, reads DAGVTQSPTHLIKTRGQQVTLRCSPISGHKSVSWYQQVLGQGPQFIFQYYEKEERGRGNFPDRFSARQFPNYSSELNVNALLLGDSALYLCASSQDMDYGYTFGSGTRLTVV.

The CDR3, as DNA: TGTGCCAGCAGCCATGGGCCGGGGCCGAGCACAGATACGCAGTATTTT. Residues: CASSHGPGPSTDTQYF. The V gene is TRBV6-1, the J gene TRBJ2-3; D may correspond to TRBD1 or TRBD2 (5 bases each). The CDR3 loop spans 16 amino acids. Trimming took off 6 bases at V and 0 bases at J, with 16 bases between the two ends. Looked up from germline, CDR1 is MNHNS and CDR2 is SASEGT.

A few counts support this clonotype. The gene calls are TRBV5-6 and TRBJ2-1; TRBD2 matches at 9 bases. The CDR3 runs to 15 residues. Germline V lookup: CDR1 SGHDT, CDR2 YYEEEE. Trimming at V came to 3 bases and at J to 8 bases, leaving 9 bases not matched to a gene. This CDR3 reads CASSSLLEREDEQFF. The CDR3 DNA sequence: TGTGCCAGCAGCTCCCTATTGGAGCGGGAGGATGAGCAGTTCTTC.

This clonotype was recorded only once. The gene calls are TRBV4-1 and TRBJ2-7; TRBD1 is a possible D gene (5 bases). The germline V gene has CDR1 MGHRA and CDR2 YSYEKL. The CDR3 is 15 amino acids. Trimming took off 4 bases at V and 2 bases at J, with 15 bases between the two ends. The chain's CDR3 is CASSPQGNLPYEQYF. For the CDR3, the DNA is TGCGCCAGCAGCCCCCAGGGAAATCTCCCCTACGAGCAGTACTTC.